These 19 T cell receptor beta chains originate from one sample sequenced in a study of cytomegalovirus exposure and HLA in healthy donors (dated by TCRdb to about 2017). To prepare the library, the immunoSEQ multiplex PCR assay was applied. The table comes from immuneACCESS by way of TCRdb, which keeps in-frame sequences with V and J called. Part of the clones is missing from these tables; in studies checked, under half for an unresolved V gene and the rest for unknown reasons. The sample data list under 250,000 clones, and around four fifths of these were observed just once. The top ten clones comprise roughly 5.4% of the sample. The sequenced material came from PBMCs. Source of these receptors: a woman aged 18-29 years in good health and CMV-seronegative.

The chain employs TRBV18 and TRBJ1-5; maybe TRBD1 (5 bases). V was clipped by 2 bases and J by 6 bases, with 8 bases between them. The CDR3 extends over 13 amino acids. In germline, CDR1 is KGHSH, CDR2 LQKENI. CDR3 region: CASSPAGPQPQHF. The CDR3 DNA reads as TGTGCCAGCTCACCAGCGGGGCCTCAGCCCCAGCATTTT. Combining the CDR3 with reference TRBV18 and TRBJ1-5 gives the whole variable domain NAGVMQNPRHLVRRRGQEARLRCSPMKGHSHVYWYRQLPEEGLKFMVYLQKENIIDESGMPKERFSAEFPKEGPSILRIQQVVRGDSAAYFCASSPAGPQPQHFGDGTRLSIL.

This clone was picked up a small number of times. The rearrangement links TRBV5-1 to TRBJ1-3; possibly TRBD1 for D (5 bases). The CDR3 runs to 15 residues. V was cut by 9 bases and J by 7 bases, with 23 bases left in between. CDR1 is SGHRS, CDR2 YFSETQ, per germline. The CDR3 loop is CAIPLMSGRGNTIYF. CDR3 nucleotide sequence: TGCGCCATTCCCCTAATGTCGGGACGCGGGAACACCATATATTTT. Drawing the rest from reference TRBV5-1 and TRBJ1-3, the complete variable domain is KAGVTQTPRYLIKTRGQQVTLSCSPISGHRSVSWYQQTPGQGLQFLFEYFSETQRNKGNFPGRFSGRQFSNSRSEMNVSTLELGDSALYLCAIPLMSGRGNTIYFGEGSWLTVV.

This clone showed up just a few times. The genes are TRBV19 and TRBJ1-2, with D perhaps TRBD1 (6 bases). V lost 9 bases and J lost 0, with 11 bases in between. The germline CDR1 and CDR2 sequences are LNHDA and SQIVND (reference sequence). The CDR3 spans 13 residues. In nucleotides, the CDR3 is TGTGCCAGCCGGGACACCACTAACTATGGCTACACCTTC. Amino acids: CASRDTTNYGYTF.

This chain connects TRBV7-9 to TRBJ2-1, with TRBD2 as a possible D gene (6 bases). This CDR3 region has 15 residues. Germline-derived CDR1 and CDR2 are SEHNR and FQNEAQ (reference sequence). Trimming removed 5 bases at V and 1 base at J, with 12 bases between. The chain's CDR3 is CASSARDFSYNEQFF. The CDR3 DNA follows: TGTGCCAGCAGCGCCCGGGACTTTTCCTACAATGAGCAGTTCTTC.

The chain links TRBV29-1 to TRBJ2-7; TRBD1 agrees at 10 bases. CDR3 length: 14 amino acids. Germline V gene sequence: CDR1 SQVTM, CDR2 ANQGSEA. With V trimmed by 3 bases and J by 3 bases, 5 bases remained unmatched. The CDR3 region has the DNA TGCAGCGTTGATACGGGACAGGGGAGCTACGAGCAGTACTTC. The encoded protein is CSVDTGQGSYEQYF.

The sample holds one count of this clone. The rearrangement joins TRBV5-1 to TRBJ1-2; 10 bases are shared with TRBD1. The CDR3 sequence is 15 residues long. Trimming removed 2 bases from V and 2 bases from J; junction bases left unmatched: 3. CDR1 is SGHRS, CDR2 YFSETQ, per germline. The CDR3 nucleotides read TGCGCCAGCAGCTTAGGGACAGGGGACAACTATGGCTACACCTTC. Amino acid sequence: CASSLGTGDNYGYTF.

The chain is built from TRBV5-1 and TRBJ2-6; D tentatively fits TRBD1 or TRBD2 (5 bases each). V lost 9 bases and J lost 0, with 16 bases in between. CDR1 and CDR2 from the germline V gene are SGHRS and YFSETQ. This CDR3 is 16 amino acids long. In DNA, the CDR3 is TGCGCCACCCGACGAGGGGCCGGCTCTGGGGCCAACGTCCTGACTTTC. It yields the protein CATRRGAGSGANVLTF.

V usage is TRBV7-9 and J usage is TRBJ2-5, with D uncertain. This CDR3 has 13 residues. The germline CDR1 and CDR2 sequences are SEHNR and FQNEAQ (reference sequence). Trimming left V 0 bases short and J 5 bases short, with 7 bases between. The CDR3 reads CASSLAAWETQYF. Here the CDR3 DNA reads TGTGCCAGCAGCTTAGCTGCGTGGGAGACCCAGTACTTC.

V and J are TRBV5-4 and TRBJ1-4; D not certain. The CDR3 covers 17 residues. V lost 4 bases and J lost 4, with 20 bases in between. Germline CDR1 reads SGHNT; CDR2 reads YYREEE (reference sequence). CDR3 sequence: CASSPGPPTEYNEKLFF. CDR3 bases: TGTGCCAGCAGCCCTGGGCCACCTACAGAATATAATGAAAAACTGTTTTTT.

V usage is TRBV5-6 and J usage is TRBJ2-1; the D gene could be TRBD1 or TRBD2 (5 bases each). The CDR3 totals 12 residues. Germline V gives CDR1 SGHDT, CDR2 YYEEEE. The germline V and J ends were trimmed by 0 bases and 8 bases, with 6 bases remaining between them. This CDR3 reads CASSLGGDEQFF. In nucleotides, the CDR3 is TGTGCCAGCAGCTTGGGAGGGGATGAGCAGTTCTTC.

The gene calls are TRBV7-9 and TRBJ1-1, with D unclear. From germline, CDR1 is SEHNR and CDR2 FQNEAQ (reference sequence). This CDR3 has 13 amino acids. Trimming took 5 bases from V and 10 from J, leaving 17 bases between them. CDR3 in amino acids: CASSPAQQSVAFF. CDR3 DNA sequence: TGTGCCAGCAGCCCCGCCCAGCAGTCGGTAGCTTTCTTT.

This clone occurred once. The CDR3 DNA reads TGCAGTGCGTCAAGGGTTGGCGAGCAGTACTTC. This sequence encodes CSASRVGEQYF. The genes are TRBV20-1 and TRBJ2-7; D is uncertain. Germline CDR1 reads DFQATT; CDR2 reads SNEGSKA (reference sequence). The CDR3 has 11 residues. Deletions cut 6 bases from V and 6 bases from J, with 12 bases between.

This chain connects TRBV6-6 to TRBJ1-3; tentative D call: TRBD1 (5 bases). Germline CDR1 MNHNY, CDR2 SVGAGI (reference sequence). CDR3 length: 14 residues. V lost 7 bases and J lost 2, with 12 bases in between. The CDR3 sequence is CASNKQEPGNTIYF. CDR3 bases: TGTGCCAGCAATAAACAGGAACCTGGAAACACCATATATTTT.

The chain uses TRBV6-1 and TRBJ2-3, with TRBD1 as a possible D gene (6 bases). The V end lost 3 bases, the J end lost 4 bases, and 20 bases lay between the germline ends. The CDR3 extends over 17 amino acids. CDR1 and CDR2 from the germline V gene are MNHNS and SASEGT. CDR3 loop: CASSEADSIENPDTQYF. The DNA of the CDR3 is TGTGCCAGCAGTGAGGCGGACAGCATAGAGAATCCAGATACGCAGTATTTT.

Only a few counts were recorded for this clone. V gene TRBV4-2 combines with J gene TRBJ2-1; TRBD2 aligns across 8 bases. Trimming took 1 base from V and 2 from J; bases not matched to a gene: 7. The length of the CDR3 is 17 residues. Per germline, CDR1 LGHNA and CDR2 YNFKEQ. For the CDR3, the DNA is TGTGCCAGCAGCCAAGGAGGGCGGGAGGCAGCCTACAATGAGCAGTTCTTC. Its protein product is CASSQGGREAAYNEQFF.

This chain's CDR3 is CASRGVGTDTQYF. The DNA of the CDR3 is TGTGCCAGCCGGGGGGTTGGCACAGATACGCAGTATTTT. The chain employs TRBV19 and TRBJ2-3; 7 bases fit TRBD2. The CDR3 contains 13 residues. Germline trimming cut 9 bases from V and 1 base from J; bases unmatched to any gene: 4. The germline CDR1 and CDR2 sequences are LNHDA and SQIVND (reference sequence).

V usage is TRBV21-1 and J usage is TRBJ1-2. TRBV21-1 constitutes a pseudogene. This CDR3 spans 12 amino acids. The CDR3 DNA is TGTGCCAACACCTCCGGAGACTATGGCTACACCTTC. Its protein product is CANTSGDYGYTF.

Only a few counts were recorded for this clone. The chain uses TRBV11-2 and TRBJ2-7; D is ambiguous. V was pared by 5 bases and J by 8 bases, with 25 bases between. The germline V gene has CDR1 SGHAT and CDR2 FQNNGV. This CDR3 spans 16 amino acids. The CDR3: CASSPTSGNTLLKQYF. The DNA for the CDR3 is TGTGCCAGCAGCCCGACAAGTGGGAACACCCTCTTGAAGCAGTACTTC. Variable domain in full (rest from reference TRBV11-2 and TRBJ2-7): EAGVAQSPRYKIIEKRQSVAFWCNPISGHATLYWYQQILGQGPKLLIQFQNNGVVDDSQLPKDRFSAERLKGVDSTLKIQPAKLEDSAVYLCASSPTSGNTLLKQYFGPGTRLTVT.

The CDR3 DNA is TGTGCCAGCAGTGAGCCAGGTTTATTGGCGCGCGAGCAGTACTTC. Translated, it gives CASSEPGLLAREQYF. This sequence joins TRBV2 and TRBJ2-7, with D unresolved. The V gene lost 3 bases and the J gene lost 6 bases, with 18 bases spanning the gap. Germline loops: CDR1 SNHLY, CDR2 FYNNEI. CDR3 length: 15 amino acids.